A selection of T cell receptor beta chains follows, all from one sample in a study of T cells in Graves' hyperthyroidism and ophthalmopathy. TCRdb itself ran the multiplex PCR reads through MiXCR, one entry per CDR3 protein. Of about 700,000 distinct CDR3 sequences listed, about 14% are singletons. Input material: blood. These receptors were obtained from a woman in her late teens or twenties with Graves' hyperthyroidism. Each CDR3 is given with its conserved first and last residue. Each record gives: J gene, V gene, CDR3 protein.

j_gene: TRBJ2-2
v_gene: TRBV11-2
CDR3aa: CATGQQGPRAGELVF

j_gene: TRBJ2-7
v_gene: TRBV18
CDR3aa: CASSLLSTDWQYF

j_gene: TRBJ2-5
v_gene: TRBV29-1
CDR3aa: CSVENLAGGEETQYF

j_gene: TRBJ2-3
v_gene: TRBV6-1
CDR3aa: CASTEQGWSTDTQYF

j_gene: TRBJ2-5
v_gene: TRBV5-1
CDR3aa: CASSPQSGGVLETQYF

j_gene: TRBJ1-1
v_gene: TRBV2
CDR3aa: CASSEDLGPGGGTEAFF

j_gene: TRBJ2-1
v_gene: TRBV18
CDR3aa: CASSPLDTYNEQFF

j_gene: TRBJ2-7
v_gene: TRBV7-8
CDR3aa: CASSTLAGGGGGEQYF

j_gene: TRBJ1-1
v_gene: TRBV7-2
CDR3aa: CASSKGGSRAEAFF

j_gene: TRBJ1-1
v_gene: TRBV19
CDR3aa: CASSIFPGDPEAFF

j_gene: TRBJ2-2
v_gene: TRBV3-1
CDR3aa: CASSRGGRSGELFF

j_gene: TRBJ2-1
v_gene: TRBV19
CDR3aa: CASTLQNGGEQFF

j_gene: TRBJ2-7
v_gene: TRBV19
CDR3aa: CASSPRTSGSFKNEQYF

j_gene: TRBJ1-3
v_gene: TRBV28
CDR3aa: CASSSPGLDRVSGNTIYF

j_gene: TRBJ2-5
v_gene: TRBV28
CDR3aa: CASSLLAGGKETQYF

j_gene: TRBJ2-7
v_gene: TRBV6-1
CDR3aa: CASRPGGPGEQYF

j_gene: TRBJ2-1
v_gene: TRBV7-2
CDR3aa: CASSLFILAESQQFF

j_gene: TRBJ1-4
v_gene: TRBV6-1
CDR3aa: CASRTGGRATNEKLFF

j_gene: TRBJ2-7
v_gene: TRBV29-1
CDR3aa: CSVGQGSYEQYF

j_gene: TRBJ2-2
v_gene: TRBV10-3
CDR3aa: CAISESRGRGNTGELFF

j_gene: TRBJ2-7
v_gene: TRBV6-5
CDR3aa: CASSYSSESYEQYF

j_gene: TRBJ1-2
v_gene: TRBV20-1
CDR3aa: CSARESRAHGYAF

j_gene: TRBJ1-2
v_gene: TRBV6-9
CDR3aa: CASSYYQQERGYTF

j_gene: TRBJ1-4
v_gene: TRBV2
CDR3aa: CASSSWGANEKLFF

j_gene: TRBJ2-2
v_gene: TRBV11-3
CDR3aa: CASSFYAGTGELFF

j_gene: TRBJ2-5
v_gene: TRBV20-1
CDR3aa: CSAPRILQETQYF

j_gene: TRBJ2-7
v_gene: TRBV28
CDR3aa: CASQQGSSYEQYF

j_gene: TRBJ1-1
v_gene: TRBV19
CDR3aa: CASSIIGIRMNTEAFF

j_gene: TRBJ2-2
v_gene: TRBV24-1
CDR3aa: CATSDPIRTSGNTGELFF

j_gene: TRBJ2-7
v_gene: TRBV11-3
CDR3aa: CASTGYDERYF

j_gene: TRBJ2-5
v_gene: TRBV7-2
CDR3aa: CASSLGGPQETQYF

j_gene: TRBJ2-7
v_gene: TRBV11-2
CDR3aa: CASSLTRDTGEQYF

j_gene: TRBJ2-1
v_gene: TRBV9
CDR3aa: CASSVAAGVARYNEQFF

j_gene: TRBJ1-2
v_gene: TRBV18
CDR3aa: CASSRAGTNYGYTF

j_gene: TRBJ2-1
v_gene: TRBV14
CDR3aa: CASSYPGYNEQFF

j_gene: TRBJ2-7
v_gene: TRBV20-1
CDR3aa: CSARDLSQGAHYEQYF

j_gene: TRBJ1-1
v_gene: TRBV30
CDR3aa: CAWSVLGNTEAFF

j_gene: TRBJ2-1
v_gene: TRBV9
CDR3aa: CASSVYGTASYNEQFF

j_gene: TRBJ2-1
v_gene: TRBV6-9
CDR3aa: CAGSYSSVRNYNEQFF

j_gene: TRBJ2-1
v_gene: TRBV14
CDR3aa: CASSQPPGLGAYNEQFF

j_gene: TRBJ1-2
v_gene: TRBV19
CDR3aa: CASVRRDYGYTF

j_gene: TRBJ2-7
v_gene: TRBV6-1
CDR3aa: CASSSLSTGGNEQYF

j_gene: TRBJ2-3
v_gene: TRBV18
CDR3aa: CASSSLQGGTDTQYF

j_gene: TRBJ2-1
v_gene: TRBV7-3
CDR3aa: CASSPDPLGEQFF

j_gene: TRBJ2-1
v_gene: TRBV7-9
CDR3aa: CASSLTSGSWYNEQFF

j_gene: TRBJ2-6
v_gene: TRBV7-9
CDR3aa: CASSATHRGTGGANVLTF

j_gene: TRBJ2-1
v_gene: TRBV13
CDR3aa: CASHKTYKGQGMYNEQFF

j_gene: TRBJ2-4
v_gene: TRBV6-1
CDR3aa: CASRKTGEGGIQYF

j_gene: TRBJ1-5
v_gene: TRBV20-1
CDR3aa: CSAGTGGKSNQPQHF

j_gene: TRBJ2-5
v_gene: TRBV30
CDR3aa: CAWSPQVETQYF

j_gene: TRBJ1-1
v_gene: TRBV19
CDR3aa: CASSRIPDTEAFF

j_gene: TRBJ2-1
v_gene: TRBV20-1
CDR3aa: CSARDWRNYNEQFF

j_gene: TRBJ2-5
v_gene: TRBV5-6
CDR3aa: CASSPRTSGRILKETQYF

j_gene: TRBJ2-2
v_gene: TRBV18
CDR3aa: CASSPLPDITGELFF

j_gene: TRBJ2-5
v_gene: TRBV24-1
CDR3aa: CATSDGKEETQYF

j_gene: TRBJ1-1
v_gene: TRBV6-1
CDR3aa: CASSKKDRGDPDTEAFF

j_gene: TRBJ2-7
v_gene: TRBV29-1
CDR3aa: CSVELAGTYEQYF

j_gene: TRBJ2-5
v_gene: TRBV6-1
CDR3aa: CASTRGRAETQYF

j_gene: TRBJ1-2
v_gene: TRBV13
CDR3aa: CASSLTTFSTKGDYTF